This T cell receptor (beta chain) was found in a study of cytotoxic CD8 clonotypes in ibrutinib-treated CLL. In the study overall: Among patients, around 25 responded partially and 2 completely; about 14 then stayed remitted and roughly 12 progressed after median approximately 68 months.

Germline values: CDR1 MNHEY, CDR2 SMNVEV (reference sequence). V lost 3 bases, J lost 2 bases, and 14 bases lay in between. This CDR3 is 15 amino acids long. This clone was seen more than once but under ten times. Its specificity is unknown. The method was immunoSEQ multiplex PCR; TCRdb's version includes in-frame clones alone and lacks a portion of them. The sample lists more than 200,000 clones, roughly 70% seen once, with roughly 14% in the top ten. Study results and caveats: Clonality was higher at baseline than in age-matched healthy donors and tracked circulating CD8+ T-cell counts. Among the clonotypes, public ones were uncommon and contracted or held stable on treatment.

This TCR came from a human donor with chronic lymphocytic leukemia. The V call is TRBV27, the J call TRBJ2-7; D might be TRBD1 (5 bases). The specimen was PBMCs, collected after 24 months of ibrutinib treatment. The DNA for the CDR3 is TGTGCCAGCAGTTTGGGGCCAAACCCTCCCTACGAGCAGTACTTC. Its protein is CASSLGPNPPYEQYF.